This T cell receptor beta chain was sequenced during a study of a mutant IDH1 vaccine in newly diagnosed glioma. Study background: Vaccines were begun 4-6 weeks after radiotherapy alone, or with temozolomide cycles. Beforehand, treatment had been radiotherapy, temozolomide, or both; the majority received both.

The time point denotes: week 47, end of study. Each vaccine dose was 300 ug of mutant IDH1 20-mer peptide, with topical imiquimod. The table came from immunoSEQ multiplex PCR; TCRdb's copy has only in-frame clones and leaves some out. The table lists around 100,000 clones, about 90% of them singletons. The V gene's germline CDR1 is SGHRS and CDR2 YFSETQ. The CDR3 is 16 residues long. V lost 1 base, J lost 5 bases, and 9 bases stayed unmatched. Worth noting for this clone: The target antigen is unknown.

The V and J genes are TRBV5-1 and TRBJ2-1; 7 nucleotides agree with TRBD1. This receptor was taken from a woman in her fifties or sixties with glioma. The sequencing used PBMCs, collected from a glioma patient whose treatment included an IDH1 peptide vaccine. The CDR3 coding sequence is TGCGCCAGCAGCTTGCAGGGGGACCATCTTAACAATGAGCAGTTCTTC. Amino acid sequence: CASSLQGDHLNNEQFF. Full variable domain (outside the CDR3, taken from reference TRBV5-1 and TRBJ2-1): KAGVTQTPRYLIKTRGQQVTLSCSPISGHRSVSWYQQTPGQGLQFLFEYFSETQRNKGNFPGRFSGRQFSNSRSEMNVSTLELGDSALYLCASSLQGDHLNNEQFFGPGTRLTVL.